This entry concerns a single T cell receptor beta chain. The sample holds a few counts of this clone. Its antigen is unknown. Per-base quality was not reported, and no clone a single base away is much larger than it. Each donor gave one peripheral blood draw, averaging roughly 100 mL, which was collected into heparinised tubes. A BD FACSAria II was used to sort naive, central memory, regulatory and stem cell-like memory CD4+ T cells with a panel that included CD45RO, CCR7, CD25, CD127, CD95 and CD27. Purity was above 95% for every sorted population. Right away, PBMCs were isolated by Lymphoprep density gradient centrifugation and were stained directly, with no culture step. So that batch effects would be minimized, each experiment stained and sorted samples in pairs, pairing one healthy donor with one patient. This entry comes from a study of beta chain features in type 1 diabetes (dated by TCRdb to between 2017 and 2018). About the investigation overall: Patients and healthy donors did not differ in mean age, gender distribution, total cell number or subset yield. A total of roughly 100 million sorted cells were examined across all samples, and RNA yield correlated strongly with the number of cells per subset. In the study, recently diagnosed type 1 diabetes patients and matched healthy donors were compared on the TCRB repertoires of their sorted circulating CD4+ T cell subsets. Naive and central memory subsets were obtained from all 28 donors, but regulatory and stem cell-like memory subsets were isolated from only 8 patients and roughly 8 healthy donors.

Trimming removed 0 bases from V and 5 bases from J, leaving 11 bases between the germline ends. The CDR1 and CDR2 encoded by the germline V gene are MNHEY and SVGAGI. The CDR3 goes from the cysteine to the phenylalanine over 15 residues. Solely the CDR3 DNA is kept, with 45 bases framed from the first base. The full study reports these points: A moderate but significant shortening of TCRB CDR3 length was observed in type 1 diabetes patients in all four CD4+ subsets. Shorter templates might have been favored by PCR, but patient and control samples were amplified and corrected together, so both groups would have been affected equally by any skew. The naive, central memory and regulatory TCRB repertoires appeared to resemble one another more closely among patients than among healthy donors. At VDJ recombination sites, type 1 diabetes patients had fewer insertions and more deleted nucleotides, which implies abnormalities in thymic rearrangement. Because small numbers of individuals were included in the HLA sub-analyses, any influence of HLA type on TCRB rearrangement was left unresolved. Because cDNA was sequenced instead of genomic DNA, activated cells with high expression could be over-represented, although the groups did not differ in activation or CD3 levels.

All of the isolated RNA was reverse transcribed with the High Capacity cDNA Reverse Transcription Kit, so expressed TCRB transcripts were sequenced. Deep immunoSEQ sequencing was applied to naive, central memory and regulatory T cell samples, giving an average of about 3.6 million total reads per sample. Sorted cells were lysed in RLT buffer, and RNA was extracted using DNase-treated RNeasy Micro or Mini kits according to cell number. To prevent cross-contamination, every cell subset was processed on its own, while patient and healthy donor samples were processed together. TCRB sequences were amplified from cDNA with the immunoSEQ multiplex PCR, producing 87-bp fragments spanning the CDR3 region. Amplicons were sequenced on the Illumina HiSeq platform. Regarding the original processing steps: PCR bias was corrected computationally using synthetic template baselines, and reads within Hamming distance 2 were collapsed, with unmergeable singletons discarded. Reads were aligned to IMGT to assign V, D and J genes, CDR3 length, and insertions or deletions at six rearrangement sites. Within each subset, clonotype counts were normalized to sorted cell number, and only after that were true diversity and Gini coefficients computed with the tcR R package. Repertoire sharing was quantified using the overlap coefficient calculated on TCRB nucleotide sequences. Imported from immuneACCESS, the table was reduced by TCRdb to in-frame sequences with V and J called. These copies leave out some clones; in studies compared against another copy, an unresolved V gene accounts for under half, and the cause of the remainder is not known. From that table come the V and J calls and clone size; the DNA was used to work out D and trimming. This sample gives 100,000 to 150,000 clones in total; around 10% of them show up just once. Around 0.79% of the sample lies in the top ten.

This sequence uses TRBV6-5 and TRBJ1-5, with a tentative D gene TRBD1 over 6 matching bases. The sequence derives from a man aged 25-40 years with type 1 diabetes. What was sequenced was central memory CD4+ T cells from blood. The DNA sequence follows: TGTGCCAGCAGTTACTCGGGGGGGGCCCATCAGCCCCAGCATTTT. Protein translation: CASSYSGGAHQPQHF.